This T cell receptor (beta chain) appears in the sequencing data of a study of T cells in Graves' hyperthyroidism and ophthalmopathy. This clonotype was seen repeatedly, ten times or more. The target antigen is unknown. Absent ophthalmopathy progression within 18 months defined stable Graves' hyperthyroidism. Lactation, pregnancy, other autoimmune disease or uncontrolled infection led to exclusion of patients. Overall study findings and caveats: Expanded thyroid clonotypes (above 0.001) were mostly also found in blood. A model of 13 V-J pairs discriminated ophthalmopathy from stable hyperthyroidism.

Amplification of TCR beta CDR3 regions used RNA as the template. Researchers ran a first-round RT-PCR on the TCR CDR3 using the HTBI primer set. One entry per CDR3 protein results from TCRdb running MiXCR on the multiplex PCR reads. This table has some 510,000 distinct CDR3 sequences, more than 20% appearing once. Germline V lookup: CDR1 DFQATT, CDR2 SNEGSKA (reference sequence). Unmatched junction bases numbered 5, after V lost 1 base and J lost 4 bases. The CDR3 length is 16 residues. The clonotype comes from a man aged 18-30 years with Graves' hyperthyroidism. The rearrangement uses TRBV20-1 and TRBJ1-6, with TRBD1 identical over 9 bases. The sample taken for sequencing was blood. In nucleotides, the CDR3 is TGCAGTGCTAGAGTGGGACAGGGAAGTTATAATTCACCCCTCCACTTT. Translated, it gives CSARVGQGSYNSPLHF.